This record covers a single T cell receptor (beta chain). Only one count was recorded for this clone. Its antigen is unknown. One base away there is no much larger clone; base qualities are not given. This entry belongs to a study of control samples from healthy donors and cancer patients (TCRdb year 2020). The protocol used for the library was the immunoSEQ multiplex PCR assay. Held by TCRdb, this immuneACCESS table contains in-frame sequences only and omits some clones. Under half of the omission traces to an unresolved V gene where checked; the cause of the rest is unknown. Counted in this sample were about 130,000 clones; approximately 94% of them appeared once. Jointly, the top ten make up around 1.8% of the sample. The material sequenced was PBMCs. The source of this sequence is a man aged 45-60 years with head and neck cancer.

The DNA sequence is as follows: TGTGCCAGCAGTTGGGTCCCGGATACGCAGTATTTT. Translated, it reads CASSWVPDTQYF. The sequence links TRBV6-2 or TRBV6-3 to TRBJ2-3; the D segment cannot be called with confidence. Including cysteine and phenylalanine, the CDR3 has 12 amino acids. Of all the DNA, just the CDR3 is kept, 36 bases in frame from base 1. The V end loses 4 bases and the J end loses 6 bases, and a stretch of 8 bases separates them. Looking up the germline V gene yields CDR1 MNHEY and CDR2 SVGEGT.